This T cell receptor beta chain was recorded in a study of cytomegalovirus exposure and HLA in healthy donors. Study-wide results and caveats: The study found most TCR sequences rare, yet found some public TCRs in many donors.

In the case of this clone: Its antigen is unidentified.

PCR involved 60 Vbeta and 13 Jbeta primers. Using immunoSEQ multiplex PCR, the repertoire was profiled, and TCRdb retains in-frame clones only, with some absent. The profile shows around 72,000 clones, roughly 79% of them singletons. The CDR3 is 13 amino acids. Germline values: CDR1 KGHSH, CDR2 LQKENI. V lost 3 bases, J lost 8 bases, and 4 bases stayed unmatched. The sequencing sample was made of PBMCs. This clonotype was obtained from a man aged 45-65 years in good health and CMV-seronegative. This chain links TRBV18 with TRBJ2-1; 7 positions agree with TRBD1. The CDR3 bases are TGTGCCAGCTCACCCTCCCAGGGGGATGAGCAGTTCTTC. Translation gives CASSPSQGDEQFF.